This TCR beta chain was captured in a study of cytomegalovirus exposure and HLA in healthy donors. Whole-study results and caveats: In a later analysis, TCR beta V- and J-gene trimming showed a link to a missense DCLRE1C variant.

The PCR made use of 60 Vbeta and 13 Jbeta primers. The protocol was immunoSEQ multiplex PCR, while the TCRdb copy is restricted to in-frame clones and leaves out a portion. The table includes about 77,000 clones, 78% detected once. On this clone itself: Its antigen is as yet unknown.

This CDR3 is 16 amino acids long. Germline CDR1 is MNHEY and CDR2 is SMNVEV (reference sequence). The V and J ends lost 2 bases and 0 bases respectively, with 12 bases between them. This TCR came from a man aged 35-49 years in good health and CMV-seronegative. The chain is built from TRBV27 and TRBJ2-3, with D maybe TRBD1 (6 bases). Sequencing was performed on PBMCs. CDR3 loop: CASSLTGFLSTDTQYF. The CDR3 DNA sequence: TGTGCCAGCAGTTTAACAGGGTTCCTTAGCACAGATACGCAGTATTTT.